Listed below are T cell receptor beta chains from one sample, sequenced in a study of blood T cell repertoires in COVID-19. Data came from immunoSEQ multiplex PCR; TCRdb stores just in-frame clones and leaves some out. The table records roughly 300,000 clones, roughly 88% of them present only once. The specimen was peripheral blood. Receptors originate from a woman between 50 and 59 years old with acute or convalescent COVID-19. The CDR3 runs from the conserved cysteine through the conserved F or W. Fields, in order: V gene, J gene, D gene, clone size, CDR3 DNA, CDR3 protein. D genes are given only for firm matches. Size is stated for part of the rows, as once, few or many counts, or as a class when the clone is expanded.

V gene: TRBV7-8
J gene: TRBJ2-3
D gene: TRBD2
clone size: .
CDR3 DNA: TGTGCCAGCAGCCTCGGACTAGCGGCTCCAGATACGCAGTATTTT
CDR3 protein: CASSLGLAAPDTQYF

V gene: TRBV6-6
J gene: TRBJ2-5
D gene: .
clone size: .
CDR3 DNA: TGTGCCAGCAGTTATCGGGGTATGGTCCAGACCCAGTACTTC
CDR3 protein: CASSYRGMVQTQYF

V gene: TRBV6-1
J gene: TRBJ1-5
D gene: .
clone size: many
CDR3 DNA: TGTGCCAGCAGTGAATGGGGCAATAGCAATCAGCCCCAGCATTTT
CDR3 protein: CASSEWGNSNQPQHF

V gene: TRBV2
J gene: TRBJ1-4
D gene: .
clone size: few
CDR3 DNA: TGTGCCAGCAGGACTGGGACTAATGAAAAACTGTTTTTT
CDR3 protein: CASRTGTNEKLFF

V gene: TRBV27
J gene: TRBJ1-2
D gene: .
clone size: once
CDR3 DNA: TGTGCCAGCAGTTTGCAGACAGGTCGGAGCGGCTACACCTTC
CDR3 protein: CASSLQTGRSGYTF

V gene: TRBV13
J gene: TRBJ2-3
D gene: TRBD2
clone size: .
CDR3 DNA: TGTGCCAGCAGCTTAAGAACTAGCGGGATAGATACGCAGTATTTT
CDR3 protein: CASSLRTSGIDTQYF

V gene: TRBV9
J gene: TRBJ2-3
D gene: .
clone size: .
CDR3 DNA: TGTGCCAGCAGCCCAGACTCGTATACGCAGTATTTT
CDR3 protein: CASSPDSYTQYF

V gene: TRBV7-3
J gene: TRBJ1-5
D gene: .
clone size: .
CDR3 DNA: TGTGCCAGCAGCCTCTCAATAGATCAGCCCCAGCATTTT
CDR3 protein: CASSLSIDQPQHF

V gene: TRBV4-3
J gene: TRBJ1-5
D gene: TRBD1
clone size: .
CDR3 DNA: TGCGCCAGCAGCCAAGATCGGACAGGGGATCAGCCCCAGCATTTT
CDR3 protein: CASSQDRTGDQPQHF

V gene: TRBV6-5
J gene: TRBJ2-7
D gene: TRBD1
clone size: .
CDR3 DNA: TGTGCCAGCAGTCCCCGGGACAGGGGAGTTGACGAGCAGTACTTC
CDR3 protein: CASSPRDRGVDEQYF

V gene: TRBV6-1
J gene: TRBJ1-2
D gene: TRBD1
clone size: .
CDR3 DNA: TGTGCCAGCAGTGAAGAGGGACAGTGGATTTATGGCTACACCTTC
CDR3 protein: CASSEEGQWIYGYTF

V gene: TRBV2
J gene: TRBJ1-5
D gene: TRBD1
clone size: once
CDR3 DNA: TGTGCCAGCAGTGAAGCACCGGGACAGGGGTTTAGCAATCAGCCCCAGCATTTT
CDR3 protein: CASSEAPGQGFSNQPQHF

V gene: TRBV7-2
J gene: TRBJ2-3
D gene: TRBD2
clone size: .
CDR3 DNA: TGTGCCAGCAGCTTAGTGTCACTAGCGGGTCTCAGGGCAGATACGCAGTATTTT
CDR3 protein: CASSLVSLAGLRADTQYF

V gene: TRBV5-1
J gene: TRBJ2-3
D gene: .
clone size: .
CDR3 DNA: TGCGCCAGCAGCTTGGCTCAGGGGCCAGATACGCAGTATTTT
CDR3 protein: CASSLAQGPDTQYF

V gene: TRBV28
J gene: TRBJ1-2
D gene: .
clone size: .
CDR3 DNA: TGTGCCAGCAGTTGGACAAGGGGCTACACCTTC
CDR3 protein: CASSWTRGYTF

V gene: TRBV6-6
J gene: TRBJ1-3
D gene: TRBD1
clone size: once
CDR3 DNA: TGTGCCAGCAGTTACTCCGCGACAGGGTTCGGAAACACCATATATTTT
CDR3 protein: CASSYSATGFGNTIYF

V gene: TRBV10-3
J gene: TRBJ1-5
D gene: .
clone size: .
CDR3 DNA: TGTGCCATCAGTCCACAGGGACGAAATAGCAATCAGCCCCAGCATTTT
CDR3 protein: CAISPQGRNSNQPQHF

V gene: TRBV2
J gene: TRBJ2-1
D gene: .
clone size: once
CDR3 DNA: TGTGCCAGCGGCCCCGGGGTAAATGAGCAGTTCTTC
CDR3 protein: CASGPGVNEQFF

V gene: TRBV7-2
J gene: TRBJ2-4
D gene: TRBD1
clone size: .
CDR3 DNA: TGTGCCAGCAGCTTTGGACAGGGGTCGACCAAAAACATTCAGTACTTC
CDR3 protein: CASSFGQGSTKNIQYF

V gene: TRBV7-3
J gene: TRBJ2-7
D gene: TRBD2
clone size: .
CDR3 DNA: TGTGCCAGCAGCTTAAAGTCTAGCGGCACCTTGGAGCAGTACTTC
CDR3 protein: CASSLKSSGTLEQYF

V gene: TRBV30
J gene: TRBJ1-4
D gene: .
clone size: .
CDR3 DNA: TGTGCCTGGAACTTATCTGGTGAAAAACTGTTTTTT
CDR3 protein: CAWNLSGEKLFF

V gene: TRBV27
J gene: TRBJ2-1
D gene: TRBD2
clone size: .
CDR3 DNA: TGTGCCAGCAGTTTTGGAGGGAGGGCCGGAAATGAGCAGTTCTTC
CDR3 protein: CASSFGGRAGNEQFF

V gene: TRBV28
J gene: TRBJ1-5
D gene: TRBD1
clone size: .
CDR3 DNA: TGTGCCAGCAGTTTAAGTGGCAGGGGGGTGTATCAGCCCCAGCATTTT
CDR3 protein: CASSLSGRGVYQPQHF

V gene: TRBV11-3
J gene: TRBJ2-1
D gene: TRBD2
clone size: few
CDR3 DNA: TGTGCCAGCAGCCCGTCGACTAGCGGGGCCGTAGAGCAGTTCTTC
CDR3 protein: CASSPSTSGAVEQFF

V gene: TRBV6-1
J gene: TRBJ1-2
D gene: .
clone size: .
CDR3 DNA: TGTGCCAGCAGTGAAGGCCCAGGCGGGAACTATGGCTACACCTTC
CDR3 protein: CASSEGPGGNYGYTF

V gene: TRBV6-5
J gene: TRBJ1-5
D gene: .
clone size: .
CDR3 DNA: TGTGCCAGCAGTTATAGTTTTCAGCCCCAGCATTTT
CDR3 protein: CASSYSFQPQHF

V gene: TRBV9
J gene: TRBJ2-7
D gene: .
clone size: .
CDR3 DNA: TGTGCCAGCAGCCCAGAAATAGACAGCCCCTACGAGCAGTACTTC
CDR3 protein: CASSPEIDSPYEQYF

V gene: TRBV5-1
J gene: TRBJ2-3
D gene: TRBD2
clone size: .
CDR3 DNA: TGCGCCAGCAGCTTGGCCGCACTAGCGGGAGGAACAGATACGCAGTATTTT
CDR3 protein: CASSLAALAGGTDTQYF

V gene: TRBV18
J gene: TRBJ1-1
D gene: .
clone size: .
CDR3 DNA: TGTGCCAGCTCACCTTCGGTGAACACTGAAGCTTTCTTT
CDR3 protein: CASSPSVNTEAFF

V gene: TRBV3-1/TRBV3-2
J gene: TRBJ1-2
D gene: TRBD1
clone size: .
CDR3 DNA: TGTGCCAGCAGCCCATTCCGGGACAGTTATGGCTACACCTTC
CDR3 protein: CASSPFRDSYGYTF

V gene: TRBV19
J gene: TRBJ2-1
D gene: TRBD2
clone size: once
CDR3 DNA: TGTGCCAGTAGGAGGACGGTAGCGGGGGCTAATGAGCAGTTCTTC
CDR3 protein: CASRRTVAGANEQFF

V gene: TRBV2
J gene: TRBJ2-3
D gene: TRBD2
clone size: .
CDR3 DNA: TGTGCCAGCAGTGGGCCTAGCGGGAAGGATACGCAGTATTTT
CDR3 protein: CASSGPSGKDTQYF

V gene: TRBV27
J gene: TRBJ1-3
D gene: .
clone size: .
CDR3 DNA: TGTGCCAGCAGTTTAGAACCCCCGGTGTATGGGCAGGGTCCATCTGGAAACACCATATATTTT
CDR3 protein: CASSLEPPVYGQGPSGNTIYF

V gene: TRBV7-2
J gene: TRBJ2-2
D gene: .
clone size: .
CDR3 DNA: TGTGCCAGCAACCCACAAACAGGGACCCCGAACACCGGGGAGCTGTTTTTT
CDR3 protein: CASNPQTGTPNTGELFF

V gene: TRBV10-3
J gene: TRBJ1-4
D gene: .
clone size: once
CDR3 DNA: TGTGCCATCAGTGAGTCGGGGGGGGAAAAACTGTTTTTT
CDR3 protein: CAISESGGEKLFF

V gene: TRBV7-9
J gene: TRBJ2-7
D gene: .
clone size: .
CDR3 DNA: TGTGCCAGCAGCTTAGGGACAGTAGACTACGAGCAGTACTTC
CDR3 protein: CASSLGTVDYEQYF

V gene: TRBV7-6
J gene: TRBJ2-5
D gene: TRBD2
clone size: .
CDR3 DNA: TGTGCCAGCAGCAAAGGGACTAGCGGGAGGCGAGAGACCCAGTACTTC
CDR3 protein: CASSKGTSGRRETQYF

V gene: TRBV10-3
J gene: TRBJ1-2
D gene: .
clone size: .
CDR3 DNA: TGTGCCATCAGTGAGTCGGGCAGGGTGAAGGCCTATGGCTACACCTTC
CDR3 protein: CAISESGRVKAYGYTF

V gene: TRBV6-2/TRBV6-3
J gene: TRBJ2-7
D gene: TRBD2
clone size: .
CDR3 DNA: TGTGCCAGCAGTTATAGCCGACTAGCGGGAGCTTACGAGCAGTACTTC
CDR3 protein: CASSYSRLAGAYEQYF

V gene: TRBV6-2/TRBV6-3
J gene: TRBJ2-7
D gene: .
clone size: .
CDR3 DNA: TGTGCCAGCAGTTGGGGCGGGATCCTCTCCTACGAGCAGTACTTC
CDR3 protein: CASSWGGILSYEQYF

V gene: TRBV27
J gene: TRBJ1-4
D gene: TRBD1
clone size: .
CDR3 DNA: TGTGCCAGCAGTTTGGGACAGGGTGAAAAACTGTTTTTT
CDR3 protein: CASSLGQGEKLFF

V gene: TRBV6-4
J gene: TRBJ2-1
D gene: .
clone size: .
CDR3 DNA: TGTGCCAGCAGTGACTCGAATAGCTGGGTTTTTAAGCAGTTCTTC
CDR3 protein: CASSDSNSWVFKQFF

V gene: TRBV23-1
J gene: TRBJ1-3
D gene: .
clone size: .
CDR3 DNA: TGCGCCAGCAGTCAACCTAGGACAGCGGACTCTGGAAACACCATATATTTT
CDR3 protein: CASSQPRTADSGNTIYF

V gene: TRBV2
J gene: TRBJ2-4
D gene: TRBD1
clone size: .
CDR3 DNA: TGTGCCAGCAGTCTGAACAGGGGGCTTGTAAACATTCAGTACTTC
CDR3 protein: CASSLNRGLVNIQYF

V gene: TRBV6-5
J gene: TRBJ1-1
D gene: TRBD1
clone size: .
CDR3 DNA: TGTGCCAGCAGCAAAGACAGGGCCGCGAGCACTGAAGCTTTCTTT
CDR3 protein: CASSKDRAASTEAFF

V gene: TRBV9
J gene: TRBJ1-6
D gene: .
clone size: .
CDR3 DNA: TGTGCCAGCAGCGTAGGTGATGCAAGAGGTTCACCCCTCCACTTT
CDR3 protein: CASSVGDARGSPLHF

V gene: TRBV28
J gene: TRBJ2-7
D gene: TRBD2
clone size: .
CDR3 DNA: TGTGCCAGCTCCCGCGGGAGGGGCTACGAGCAGTACTTC
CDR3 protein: CASSRGRGYEQYF

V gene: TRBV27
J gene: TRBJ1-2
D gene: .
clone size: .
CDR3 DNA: TGTGCCAGCAGTTTATCATCGGGGTTTGGCTATGGCTACACCTTC
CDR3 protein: CASSLSSGFGYGYTF

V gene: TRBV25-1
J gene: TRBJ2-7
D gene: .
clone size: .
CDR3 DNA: TGTGCCACCTCGGACAGCTACGAGCAGTACTTC
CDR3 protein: CATSDSYEQYF

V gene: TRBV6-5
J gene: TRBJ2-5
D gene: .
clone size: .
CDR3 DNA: TGTGCCAGCGTACCCTACCCCCAAGAGACCCAGTACTTC
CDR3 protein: CASVPYPQETQYF

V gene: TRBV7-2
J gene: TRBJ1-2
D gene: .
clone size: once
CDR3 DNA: TGTGCCAGCAGCTTAGACAGGGACCGGGTTAGTGGCTACACCTTC
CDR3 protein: CASSLDRDRVSGYTF

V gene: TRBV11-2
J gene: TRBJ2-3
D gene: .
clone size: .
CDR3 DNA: TGTGCCAGCAGCTTAGAACTAGCCGGCACAGATACGCAGTATTTT
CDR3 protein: CASSLELAGTDTQYF

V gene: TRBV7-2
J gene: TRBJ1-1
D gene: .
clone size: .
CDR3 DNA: TGTGCCAGCAGCTTAACCTCGGGGGGAAATATGAACACTGAAGCTTTCTTT
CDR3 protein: CASSLTSGGNMNTEAFF

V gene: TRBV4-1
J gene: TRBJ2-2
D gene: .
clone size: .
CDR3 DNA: TGCGCCAGCAGCCAACCGACAACGGGGTCCGGGGAGCTGTTTTTT
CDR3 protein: CASSQPTTGSGELFF

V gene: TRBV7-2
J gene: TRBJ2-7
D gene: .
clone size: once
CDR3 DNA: TGTGCCAGCAGCTTCTACTCCGGGGAGCAGTACTTC
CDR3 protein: CASSFYSGEQYF

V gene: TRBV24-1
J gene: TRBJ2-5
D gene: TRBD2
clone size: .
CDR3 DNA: TGTGCCACCAGTGACCCCGCCGGACTAGCGGGGAAACAAGAGACCCAGTACTTC
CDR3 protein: CATSDPAGLAGKQETQYF